This T cell receptor (beta chain) was sequenced for a study of T cell clones after liver transplantation. About the research overall: A pre-transplant mixed lymphocyte reaction with TCRbeta sequencing defined graft-donor-reactive clones followed in post-transplant blood. Blood was drawn pre-transplant, before withdrawal, and after full or failed withdrawal.

On this clone itself: Antigen specificity is unknown.

Produced via immunoSEQ multiplex PCR; TCRdb's table is partial and in-frame only. The table includes about 120,000 clones, roughly nine tenths detected once. Study-wide results and caveats: Graft donor-reactive T cells possibly entered the graft instead of undergoing deletion.

The sequencing here drew on CD4+ T cells from blood, taken 12 months after liver transplant. The clonotype originates from a human patient who received a liver transplant. Some T cells may be transferred from the graft donor.

The CDR3 protein is CASSLRQGAYNEQFF. Here the CDR3 DNA reads TGTGCCAGCAGCCTCAGACAGGGGGCCTACAATGAGCAGTTCTTC. The V and J genes are TRBV7-3 and TRBJ2-1; TRBD1 aligns across 9 bases. From germline, CDR1 is SGHTA and CDR2 FQGTGA. Losses at the gene ends were 5 bases for V and 2 bases for J; bases not matched to a gene: 4. CDR3 length: 15 amino acids.